One and the same sample provided the 28 T cell receptor beta chains below, sequenced in a study of T cells in tumors after PD-1 blockade (dated by TCRdb to between 2018 and 2021). Receptors were amplified or captured by the immunoSEQ multiplex PCR assay. In TCRdb, the immuneACCESS table is reduced to in-frame sequences with V and J assigned. These tables do not hold every clone; where another copy was compared, an unresolved V gene accounts for under half, and the others remain unexplained. Here the sample has approximately 10,000 clones; approximately 61% occur a single time. The ten largest clones capture around 12% of the sample. Explained via the paper, the time point label denotes: after anti-PD-1 therapy. The starting material was tumor tissue, obtained after anti-PD-1 treatment. Receptors originate from a human donor with basal cell carcinoma.

This rearrangement joins TRBV30 to TRBJ1-3; D is uncertain. Germline CDR1 GTSNPN, CDR2 SVGIG (reference sequence). Deletions cut 6 bases from V and 0 bases from J, with 15 bases between. The CDR3 is 15 amino acids. The CDR3 DNA reads as TGTGCCTGCAAGTCAGGACGGCTCTCTGGAAACACCATATATTTT. This sequence encodes CACKSGRLSGNTIYF.

The table lists this clone with a few counts. V is TRBV21-1 and J is TRBJ1-2. TRBV21-1 is reported as a pseudogene. CDR3 length: 11 amino acids. CDR3 sequence (DNA): TGTGCCCCCGAAGCCCTTTATGGCTACACCTTC. Amino acid sequence: CAPEALYGYTF.

This clone was seen only a few times. The V and J genes are TRBV19 and TRBJ2-1; D is possibly TRBD1 or TRBD2 (6 bases each). In germline, CDR1 is LNHDA, CDR2 SQIVND (reference sequence). V lost 2 bases to trimming and J lost 10 bases, with 15 bases between them. This CDR3 region has 14 residues. For the CDR3, the DNA is TGTGCCAGTAGTATAAGGTCGGGAGACAGGGAGCAGTTCTTC. It encodes CASSIRSGDREQFF.

This sequence joins TRBV28 and TRBJ2-1; D possibly matches TRBD1 or TRBD2 (5 bases each). Germline values: CDR1 MDHEN, CDR2 SYDVKM. Trimming took off 7 bases at V and 4 bases at J, with 14 bases between the two ends. The CDR3 has 14 residues. CDR3 residues: CASTSGRDYNEQFF. The CDR3 DNA follows: TGTGCCAGCACAAGCGGCAGGGATTACAATGAGCAGTTCTTC.

J is TRBJ2-1 and V is TRBV7-2; TRBD2 matches 12 bases. This CDR3 region has 15 residues. With 5 bases clipped from V and 3 bases from J, the junction kept 2 bases outside the gene matches. Germline V gene data show CDR1 as SGHTA and CDR2 as FQGNSA. This chain's CDR3 is CASSQLAGGYNEQFF. Written as DNA, the CDR3 is TGTGCCAGCAGCCAACTAGCGGGGGGCTACAATGAGCAGTTCTTC.

The V call is TRBV4-3, the J call TRBJ2-3; perhaps TRBD1 as D (5 bases). The CDR3 has 14 residues. V lost 0 bases and J 6 bases, leaving 10 bases between the germline ends. Germline lookup yields CDR1 LGHNA and CDR2 YSLEER. The chain's CDR3 is CASSQDQQGDTQYF. The DNA for the CDR3 is TGCGCCAGCAGCCAAGATCAGCAGGGTGATACGCAGTATTTT.

The V and J genes are TRBV5-5 and TRBJ1-1, with D maybe TRBD1 (5 bases). The germline V and J ends were trimmed by 2 bases and 5 bases, with 13 bases remaining between them. CDR3 length: 14 amino acids. CDR1 and CDR2 from the germline V gene are SGHKS and YYEKEE (reference sequence). The CDR3 loop reads CASSLGHANTEAFF. In DNA form, the CDR3 reads TGTGCCAGCAGCTTAGGACATGCGAATACTGAAGCTTTCTTT.

This chain joins TRBV6-5 and TRBJ1-5, with D uncertain. From germline, CDR1 is MNHEY and CDR2 SVGAGI. There are 14 residues in the CDR3. V was shortened by 2 bases and J by 8 bases, with 13 bases between the two germline ends. DNA of the CDR3: TGTGCCAGCAGTTACGAGCGGGGAGCGGAGCCCCAGCATTTT. As protein: CASSYERGAEPQHF.

The chain is built from TRBV4-1 and TRBJ2-1; 8 positions match TRBD2. The CDR3 consists of 17 residues. V lost 1 base, J lost 4 bases, and 9 bases stayed unmatched. Germline V gene lookup returns CDR1 MGHRA and CDR2 YSYEKL. The CDR3 DNA reads as TGCGCCAGCAGCCAAGCCGAAGCGGGGGTCTCATACAATGAGCAGTTCTTC. Protein product: CASSQAEAGVSYNEQFF.

This clone appeared once. The V gene is TRBV9, the J gene TRBJ2-3; 16 bases map to TRBD2. Germline assignment: CDR1 SGDLS and CDR2 YYNGEE. This CDR3 comprises 19 residues. V lost 2 bases and J lost 4; bases outside the gene matches: 10. This CDR3 is CASSVNAGGLAGGADTQYF. The CDR3 DNA follows: TGTGCCAGCAGCGTGAACGCAGGGGGACTAGCGGGAGGGGCAGATACGCAGTATTTT. The variable domain in full, completed from reference TRBV9 and TRBJ2-3, reads DSGVTQTPKHLITATGQRVTLRCSPRSGDLSVYWYQQSLDQGLQFLIQYYNGEERAKGNILERFSAQQFPDLHSELNLSSLELGDSALYFCASSVNAGGLAGGADTQYFGPGTRLTVL.

The chain is built from TRBV30 and TRBJ2-1; D not certain. The germline CDR1 and CDR2 sequences are GTSNPN and SVGIG (reference sequence). The CDR3 has 14 amino acids. Trimming took off 5 bases at V and 0 bases at J, with 11 bases between the two ends. This CDR3 reads CAWVRTSSYNEQFF. The DNA for the CDR3 is TGTGCCTGGGTGCGCACGAGCTCCTACAATGAGCAGTTCTTC.

V gene TRBV20-1 combines with J gene TRBJ2-7, with 8 nucleotides matching TRBD2. The junction had 5 bases not matched to a gene; V was cut back by 3 bases and J by 1 base. Looked up from germline, CDR1 is DFQATT and CDR2 is SNEGSKA (reference sequence). The CDR3 contains 14 residues. The CDR3 reads CSASFAGGSYEQYF. Written as DNA, the CDR3 is TGCAGTGCTAGTTTCGCGGGGGGATCCTACGAGCAGTACTTC.

V and J are TRBV7-3 and TRBJ2-1; 10 bases match TRBD1. V dropped 5 bases and J dropped 9; count of bases not matched to a gene: 7. This CDR3 has 14 residues. Per germline, CDR1 SGHTA and CDR2 FQGTGA. The CDR3 region has the DNA TGTGCCAGCAGCCTGGGACAGGGGTTCGGTGAGCAGTTCTTC. Amino acids: CASSLGQGFGEQFF.

The rearrangement uses TRBV4-2 and TRBJ2-7; TRBD2 matches 11 bases. This CDR3 is built from 16 residues. V was clipped by 3 bases and J by 2 bases; unmatched bases: 6. The germline gives CDR1 LGHNA, CDR2 YNFKEQ. The CDR3, as DNA: TGTGCCAGCAGCCAGACCGGGACTAGCGGTACCTACGAGCAGTACTTC. Its protein product is CASSQTGTSGTYEQYF.

The gene calls are TRBV10-3 and TRBJ2-5; TRBD2 agrees at 7 bases. Trimming removed 2 bases from V and 3 bases from J; junction bases left unmatched: 6. Germline CDR1 and CDR2: ENHRY and SYGVKD. CDR3 length: 15 amino acids. This CDR3 reads CAISEGLGGEETQYF. The CDR3 nucleotides read TGTGCCATCAGTGAGGGTCTGGGGGGGGAAGAGACCCAGTACTTC.

The J gene is TRBJ2-5, the V gene TRBV7-2; 7 bases align to TRBD2. CDR1 and CDR2 (germline): SGHTA, FQGNSA. The CDR3 loop spans 14 amino acids. The V gene end was trimmed by 3 bases and the J gene end by 5 bases; junction bases not matched to a gene: 6. In DNA, the CDR3 is TGTGCCAGCAGCTTTAGCGGGTCCGGGGAGACCCAGTACTTC. As protein: CASSFSGSGETQYF.

This clone is categorized as medium-sized (0.01 to 0.1%). The V gene is TRBV6-2 or TRBV6-3, the J gene TRBJ2-2; D is undetermined. CDR3 length equals 15 residues. V was cut by 5 bases and J by 4 bases, with 14 bases left in between. Germline assignment: CDR1 MNHEY and CDR2 SVGEGT. Here the CDR3 reads CASSATSPTTGELFF. The CDR3 nucleotides are TGTGCCAGCAGTGCCACCTCACCTACCACCGGGGAGCTGTTTTTT.

This chain uses TRBV6-5 with TRBJ1-5, with 8 nucleotides matching TRBD1. Germline V CDR1 and CDR2: MNHEY, SVGAGI. The junction had 2 bases not matched to a gene; V was cut back by 1 base and J by 6 bases. This CDR3 contains 14 residues. The CDR3 DNA reads TGTGCCAGCAGTTACTACAGGGGGGGTCAGCCCCAGCATTTT. Its protein product is CASSYYRGGQPQHF.

This chain joins TRBV20-1 and TRBJ1-3, with D uncertain. Trimming pared 3 bases from V and 4 bases from J, leaving 13 bases between. The germline V gene encodes CDR1 DFQATT and CDR2 SNEGSKA (reference sequence). This CDR3 region has 14 residues. The CDR3 is CSASSGLAGNTIYF. The CDR3 DNA reads TGCAGTGCTAGTTCCGGGTTGGCCGGAAACACCATATATTTT.

CDR3 in amino acids: CASSRLTRVSGANVLTF. The CDR3 coding sequence is TGTGCCAGCAGTCGACTAACACGCGTCTCTGGGGCCAACGTCCTGACTTTC. The rearrangement uses TRBV5-4 and TRBJ2-6; tentatively, D is TRBD2 (5 bases). Trimming took 5 bases from V and 0 from J, leaving 15 bases between them. The CDR3 is 17 amino acids. Germline V gene lookup returns CDR1 SGHNT and CDR2 YYREEE (reference sequence).

The table lists this clone with a count of one. V and J are TRBV7-9 and TRBJ2-1; D is perhaps TRBD1 (6 bases). From germline, CDR1 is SEHNR and CDR2 FQNEAQ (reference sequence). The V and J ends lost 5 bases and 4 bases respectively, with 12 bases between them. CDR3 length equals 14 residues. The CDR3 sequence: CASSLQGKYNEQFF. Written as DNA, the CDR3 is TGTGCCAGCAGCCTCCAGGGGAAGTACAATGAGCAGTTCTTC.

This clone was recorded a few times. The gene calls are TRBV29-1 and TRBJ2-1; D possibly uses TRBD1 or TRBD2 (6 bases each). CDR1 SQVTM and CDR2 ANQGSEA come from the germline V gene. V was shortened by 7 bases and J by 8 bases, with 18 bases between the two germline ends. There are 13 residues in the CDR3. The CDR3 bases are TGCAGCGCCACGGGCAGGGGAGGTGATGAGCAGTTCTTC. It encodes CSATGRGGDEQFF.

The CDR3 DNA sequence: TGTGCCAGCAGCCTGCCGGGACAGGGGGCGGCGAACACTGAAGCTTTCTTT. Encoded protein: CASSLPGQGAANTEAFF. The rearrangement joins TRBV3-1 (or the pseudogene TRBV3-2) to TRBJ1-1; the match to TRBD1 covers 12 bases. Germline values: CDR1 LGHDT, CDR2 YNNKEL (reference sequence). The V gene end was trimmed by 4 bases and the J gene end by 1 base; junction bases not matched to a gene: 7. The CDR3 covers 17 residues.

The chain joins TRBV9 to TRBJ1-2; D call uncertain. The germline V gene encodes CDR1 SGDLS and CDR2 YYNGEE. The CDR3 is made up of 14 amino acids. Trimming stripped 3 bases from V and 6 bases from J, with 15 bases between. The CDR3 is CASSAYMVQDGYTF. CDR3 DNA sequence: TGTGCCAGCAGCGCCTACATGGTCCAGGATGGCTACACCTTC. Together with reference TRBV9 and TRBJ1-2, the CDR3 gives the full variable domain: DSGVTQTPKHLITATGQRVTLRCSPRSGDLSVYWYQQSLDQGLQFLIQYYNGEERAKGNILERFSAQQFPDLHSELNLSSLELGDSALYFCASSAYMVQDGYTFGSGTRLTVV.

The CDR3 region has the DNA TGTGCCAGCAGTTCCCGGGACAGGGGGAAGGATAGCGGGAGGGATACGCAGTATTTT. Its translation is CASSSRDRGKDSGRDTQYF. The chain is built from TRBV28 and TRBJ2-3, with TRBD1 as a possible D gene (11 bases). V lost 4 bases to trimming and J lost 6 bases, with 29 bases between them. The length of the CDR3 is 19 residues. Germline CDR1 reads MDHEN; CDR2 reads SYDVKM.

By its share, this clone is medium-sized. The chain links TRBV6-2 or TRBV6-3 to TRBJ2-2; 7 bases are a match to TRBD2. CDR1 is MNHEY, CDR2 SVGEGT, per germline. This CDR3 region has 16 residues. V dropped 6 bases and J dropped 5; count of bases not matched to a gene: 12. CDR3 loop: CASSSWSGGGTGELFF. The CDR3 nucleotides are TGTGCCAGCAGCTCCTGGTCGGGGGGTGGTACCGGGGAGCTGTTTTTT.

The rearrangement uses TRBV30 and TRBJ2-3, with D possibly matching TRBD1 (5 bases). The germline V gene has CDR1 GTSNPN and CDR2 SVGIG (reference sequence). There are 13 residues in the CDR3. V was cut by 4 bases and J by 6 bases, with 14 bases left in between. CDR3 sequence reads: CAWNPGMGDTQYF. The CDR3 DNA sequence: TGTGCCTGGAATCCAGGGATGGGGGATACGCAGTATTTT.

This clone has only one observation. This sequence joins TRBV5-1 and TRBJ2-3; D unclear. Germline lookup yields CDR1 SGHRS and CDR2 YFSETQ. The CDR3 is made up of 14 amino acids. V was clipped by 3 bases and J by 0 bases, with 8 bases between them. CDR3 sequence: CASSSLGSTDTQYF. The CDR3 bases are TGCGCCAGCAGCTCCCTTGGCAGCACAGATACGCAGTATTTT.